Here is one T cell receptor beta chain with its context. Its antigen is unidentified. These data are taken from a study of cytomegalovirus exposure and HLA in healthy donors. Across the whole study: A subsequent analysis reported that the 120 or so validation repertoires were produced on the same platform that had also been used for the 600 to 700 first-cohort repertoires.

The CDR3 covers 14 residues. Trimming stripped 4 bases from V and 1 base from J, with 10 bases between. Germline CDR1 is SGHNT and CDR2 is YYREEE (reference sequence). Study findings and constraints: A classifier reportedly called cytomegalovirus status with high sensitivity and specificity.

The protocol was immunoSEQ multiplex PCR, while the TCRdb copy is restricted to in-frame clones and leaves out a portion. The sample carries under 250,000 clones, 75% to 95% recorded once. The sequence was obtained from a woman in her late teens or twenties in good health and CMV-seronegative. The sequencing sample was made of PBMCs. The chain carries TRBV5-4 and TRBJ2-3; tentatively, D is TRBD1 (5 bases). The CDR3 reads CASSKVQGTDTQYF. CDR3 DNA sequence: TGTGCCAGCAGCAAAGTACAGGGCACAGATACGCAGTATTTT.